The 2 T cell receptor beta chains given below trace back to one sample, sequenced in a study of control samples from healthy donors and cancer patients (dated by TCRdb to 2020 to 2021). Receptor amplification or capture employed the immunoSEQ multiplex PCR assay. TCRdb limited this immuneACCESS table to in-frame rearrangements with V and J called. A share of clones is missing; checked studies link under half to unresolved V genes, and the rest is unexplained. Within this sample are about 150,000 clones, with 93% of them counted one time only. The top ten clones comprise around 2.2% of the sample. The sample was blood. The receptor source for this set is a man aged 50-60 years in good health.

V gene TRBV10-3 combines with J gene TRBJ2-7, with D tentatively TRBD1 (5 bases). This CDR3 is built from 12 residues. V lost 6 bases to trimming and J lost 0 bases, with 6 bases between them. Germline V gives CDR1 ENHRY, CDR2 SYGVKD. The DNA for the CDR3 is TGTGCCATCAGGGACATCTCCTACGAGCAGTACTTC. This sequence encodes CAIRDISYEQYF.

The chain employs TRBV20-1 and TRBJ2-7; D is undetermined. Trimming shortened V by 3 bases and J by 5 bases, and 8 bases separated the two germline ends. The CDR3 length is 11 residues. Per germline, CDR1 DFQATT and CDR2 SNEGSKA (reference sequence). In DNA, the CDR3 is TGCAGTGCTAGGGTGGCAGACGAGCAGTACTTC. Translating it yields CSARVADEQYF.